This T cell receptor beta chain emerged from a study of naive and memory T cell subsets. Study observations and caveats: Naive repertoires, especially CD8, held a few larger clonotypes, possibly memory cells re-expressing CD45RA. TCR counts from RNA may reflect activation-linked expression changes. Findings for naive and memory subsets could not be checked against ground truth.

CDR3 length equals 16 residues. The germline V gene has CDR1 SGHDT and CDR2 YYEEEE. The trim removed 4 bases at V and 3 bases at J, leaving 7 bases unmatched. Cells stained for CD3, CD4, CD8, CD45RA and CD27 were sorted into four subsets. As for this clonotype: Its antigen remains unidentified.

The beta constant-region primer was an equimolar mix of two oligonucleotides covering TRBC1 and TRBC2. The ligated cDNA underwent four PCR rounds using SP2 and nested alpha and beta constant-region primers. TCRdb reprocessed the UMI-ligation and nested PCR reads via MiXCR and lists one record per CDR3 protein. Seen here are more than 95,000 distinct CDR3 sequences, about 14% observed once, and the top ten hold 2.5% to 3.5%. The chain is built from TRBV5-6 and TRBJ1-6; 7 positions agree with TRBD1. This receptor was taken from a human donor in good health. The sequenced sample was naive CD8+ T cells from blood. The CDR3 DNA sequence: TGTGCCAGCAGCATACTTTACAGGGGCTATAATTCACCCCTCCACTTT. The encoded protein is CASSILYRGYNSPLHF.